The clone carrying this T cell receptor (beta chain) has only a few counts. CDR1 is LGHNA and CDR2 is YNFKEQ in the germline V gene. The CDR3 is made up of 19 amino acids. V trimming: 0 bases; J trimming: 0 bases; junction bases outside the gene matches: 11. This entry belongs to a study of cytomegalovirus exposure and HLA in healthy donors. PCR involved 60 Vbeta and 13 Jbeta primers. Assay: immunoSEQ multiplex PCR; the TCRdb copy retains only in-frame clones and omits some. Of approximately 100,000 clones in the sample, roughly 79% were seen once. Sequencing input: PBMCs. This sequence joins TRBV4-2 and TRBJ1-2, with TRBD1 identical over 9 bases. This TCR was recovered from a woman in her forties or fifties in good health and CMV-seropositive. Here the CDR3 DNA reads TGTGCCAGCAGCCAAGATACGGGACAGGGCCTCTCCACTAACTATGGCTACACCTTC. It is translated as CASSQDTGQGLSTNYGYTF.